A selection of T cell receptor beta chains follows, all from one sample in a study of identical twins. Each CDR3 protein gets one entry after TCRdb re-called the 5' RACE reads with MiXCR. There are under 300,000 distinct CDR3 sequences in the sample; over 5% occur only once, and about 14% lies in the top ten. These data also featured in a second study, about T cells expressing NK-cell markers.

The sequencing input was CD8+ T cells sorted from blood. These receptors originate from a woman younger than 30 in good health. Each CDR3 is given with its conserved first and last residue. D genes are given only for firm matches. Clone sizes are given selectively: once, few, many, or a class where the clone is expanded.

-	-	TRBV7-9	TRBJ2-2	TGTGCCAGCAGCTTTAGGGGTGGCGTTAACACCGGGGAGCTGTTTTTT	CASSFRGGVNTGELFF
many	-	TRBV9	TRBJ2-7	TGTGCCAGCAGCCTGACTGAACTTAGCTCCTACGAGCAGTACTTC	CASSLTELSSYEQYF
-	-	TRBV7-8	TRBJ2-7	TGTGCCAGCGGGTCTATTGGCCCCTACGAGCAGTACTTC	CASGSIGPYEQYF
-	TRBD2	TRBV7-3	TRBJ2-3	TGTGCCAGCAGCTCTGGGACTAGCGGGGGCCTCACAGATACGCAGTATTTT	CASSSGTSGGLTDTQYF
few	TRBD1	TRBV7-9	TRBJ2-3	TGTGCCAGCAGCTCCACAGGGGTCCGCACAGATACGCAGTATTTT	CASSSTGVRTDTQYF
-	-	TRBV2	TRBJ1-1	TGTGCCAGCATGACAGGAGGATTTGGAGCTGAAGCTTTCTTT	CASMTGGFGAEAFF
-	-	TRBV12-3/TRBV12-4	TRBJ2-3	TGTGCCAGCAGTGGGGGGACGGAACCCACAGATACGCAGTATTTT	CASSGGTEPTDTQYF
few	-	TRBV27	TRBJ2-1	TGTGCCAGCAGTTACAGGGATGAGCGTGAGCAGTTCTTC	CASSYRDEREQFF
few	-	TRBV5-6	TRBJ2-7	TGTGCCAGCAGCATAATAGGATCCTCCTACGAGCAGTACTTC	CASSIIGSSYEQYF
many	-	TRBV12-3/TRBV12-4	TRBJ1-1	TGTGCCAGCAGTTTGGGGACGCCTGAAGCTTTCTTT	CASSLGTPEAFF
-	-	TRBV27	TRBJ1-1	TGTGCCAGCAGTTTAGGGGCAGCCGATGAAGCTTTCTTT	CASSLGAADEAFF
many	-	TRBV29-1	TRBJ2-6	TGCAGCGTTGAAAACGCCCCCACAATTTCTGGGGCCAACGTCCTGACTTTC	CSVENAPTISGANVLTF
many	-	TRBV5-1	TRBJ2-7	TGCGCCAGCAGCTTGGAGACGGGGACCGCCTACGAGCAGTACTTC	CASSLETGTAYEQYF
-	TRBD1	TRBV7-2	TRBJ2-1	TGTGCCAGCAGCACCGGGACAGGGGAAAGTAATGAGCAGTTCTTC	CASSTGTGESNEQFF
-	-	TRBV20-1	TRBJ2-1	TGCAGTGCTAGTTTAGATCCTTCGGGCAATGAGCAGTTCTTC	CSASLDPSGNEQFF
-	-	TRBV7-2	TRBJ2-1	TGTGCCAGCACCCAATACTCCCTTAGCTCCTACAATGAGCAGTTCTTC	CASTQYSLSSYNEQFF
many	TRBD2	TRBV10-3	TRBJ2-7	TGTGCCACCGCCGTAATAGCGGGAGCGGCCTACGAGCAGTACTTC	CATAVIAGAAYEQYF
once	TRBD2	TRBV6-2/TRBV6-3	TRBJ2-3	TGTGCCAGCAGTCAGTGGACTAGCAACACAGATACGCAGTATTTT	CASSQWTSNTDTQYF
many	TRBD2	TRBV11-1	TRBJ2-2	TGTGCCAGCAGCCCACGACTAGCGGGAGGTGTGGAGACCGGGGAGCTGTTTTTT	CASSPRLAGGVETGELFF
many	-	TRBV7-9	TRBJ2-1	TGTGCCAGCAGCTTAAGCCTAGCAGGATACAATGAGCAGTTCTTC	CASSLSLAGYNEQFF
few	-	TRBV5-6	TRBJ1-1	TGTGCCAGCAGGGCCAGGGCCGATCCTGCTGGATTCTTT	CASRARADPAGFF
-	-	TRBV2	TRBJ2-1	TGTGCCAGCTGGGGGGGGGCCGATGAGCAGTTCTTC	CASWGGADEQFF
few	-	TRBV9	TRBJ2-1	TGTGCCAGCTCCTGGGCGGCCAACAATGAGCAGTTCTTC	CASSWAANNEQFF
many	-	TRBV30	TRBJ1-1	TGTGCCTGGGACCAGGCTAAGAACACTGAAGCTTTCTTT	CAWDQAKNTEAFF
few	-	TRBV10-2	TRBJ2-7	TGCGCCAGCAGTGAGTTAGGGAGTTACTACGAGCAGTACTTC	CASSELGSYYEQYF
many	TRBD1	TRBV29-1	TRBJ2-3	TGCAGCGAGTGGACAGGGGGCAGCGCAGATACGCAGTATTTT	CSEWTGGSADTQYF
few	TRBD2	TRBV6-2/TRBV6-3	TRBJ2-3	TGTGCCAGCAGTTGGACTAGCGGGTTCATTGGGGATACGCAGTATTTT	CASSWTSGFIGDTQYF
few	TRBD1	TRBV12-3/TRBV12-4	TRBJ2-2	TGTGCCAGCAGTTACGGGACAGGGAACGGGGAGCTGTTTTTT	CASSYGTGNGELFF